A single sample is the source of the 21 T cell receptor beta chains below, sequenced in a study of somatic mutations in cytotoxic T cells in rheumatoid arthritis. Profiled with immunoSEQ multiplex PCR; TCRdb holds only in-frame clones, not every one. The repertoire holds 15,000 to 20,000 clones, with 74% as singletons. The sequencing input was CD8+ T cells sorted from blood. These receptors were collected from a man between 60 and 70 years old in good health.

In DNA form, the CDR3 reads TGCGCCAGCAGCCAAGAGGACAGTTCCATAGAGCAGTTCTTC. It yields the protein CASSQEDSSIEQFF. J is TRBJ2-1 and V is TRBV4-3; possibly TRBD1 for D (6 bases). With 0 bases removed from V and 10 bases from J, the gap between germline ends came to 13 bases. Germline loops: CDR1 LGHNA, CDR2 YSLEER. This CDR3 has 14 amino acids.

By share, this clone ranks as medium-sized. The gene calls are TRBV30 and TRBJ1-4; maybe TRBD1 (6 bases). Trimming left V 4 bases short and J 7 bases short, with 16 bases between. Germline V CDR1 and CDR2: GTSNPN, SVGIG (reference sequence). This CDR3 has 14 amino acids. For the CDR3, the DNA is TGTGCCTGGACCGAGGGGGATCCAATTGAAAAACTGTTTTTT. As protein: CAWTEGDPIEKLFF.

The CDR3 sequence is CASSLYWWGSQETQYF. As DNA, the CDR3 is TGTGCCAGCAGTTTATATTGGTGGGGCAGCCAAGAGACCCAGTACTTC. The gene calls are TRBV27 and TRBJ2-5; tentative D call: TRBD1 (5 bases). CDR3 length: 16 amino acids. The V end was cut by 1 base, the J end by 1 base, with 13 bases between. CDR1 is MNHEY, CDR2 SMNVEV, per germline (reference sequence).

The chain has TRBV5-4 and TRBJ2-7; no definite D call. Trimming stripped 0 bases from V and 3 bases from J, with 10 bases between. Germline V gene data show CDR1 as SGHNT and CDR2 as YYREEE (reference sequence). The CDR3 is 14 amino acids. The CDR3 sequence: CASSLEFQDYEQYF. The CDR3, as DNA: TGTGCCAGCAGCTTGGAGTTCCAGGACTACGAGCAGTACTTC.

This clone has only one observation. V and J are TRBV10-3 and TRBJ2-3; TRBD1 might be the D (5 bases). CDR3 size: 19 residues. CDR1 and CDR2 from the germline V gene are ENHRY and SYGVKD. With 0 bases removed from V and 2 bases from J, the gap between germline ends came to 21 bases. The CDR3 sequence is CAISESNGLETVTTDTQYF. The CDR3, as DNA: TGTGCCATCAGTGAGTCGAATGGGTTGGAGACAGTAACCACAGATACGCAGTATTTT.

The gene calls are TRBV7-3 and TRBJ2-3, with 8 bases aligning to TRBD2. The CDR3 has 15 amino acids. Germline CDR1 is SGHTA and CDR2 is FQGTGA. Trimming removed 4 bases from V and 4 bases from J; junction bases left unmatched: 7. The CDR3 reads CASSSSGGEADTQYF. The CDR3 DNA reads TGTGCCAGCAGCTCCTCGGGGGGGGAGGCAGATACGCAGTATTTT.

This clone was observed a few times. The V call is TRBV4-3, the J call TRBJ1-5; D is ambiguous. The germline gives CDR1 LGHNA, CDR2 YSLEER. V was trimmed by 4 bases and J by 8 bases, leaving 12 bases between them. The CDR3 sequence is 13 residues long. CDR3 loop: CASSPLWRKPQHF. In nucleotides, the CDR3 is TGCGCCAGCAGCCCCCTCTGGCGGAAGCCCCAGCATTTT.

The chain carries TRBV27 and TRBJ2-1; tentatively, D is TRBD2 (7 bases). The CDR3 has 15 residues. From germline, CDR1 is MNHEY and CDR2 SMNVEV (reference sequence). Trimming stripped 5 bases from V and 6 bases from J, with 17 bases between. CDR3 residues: CASSPLGRGLNEQFF. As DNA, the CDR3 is TGTGCCAGCAGTCCCCTGGGGCGGGGGCTCAATGAGCAGTTCTTC.

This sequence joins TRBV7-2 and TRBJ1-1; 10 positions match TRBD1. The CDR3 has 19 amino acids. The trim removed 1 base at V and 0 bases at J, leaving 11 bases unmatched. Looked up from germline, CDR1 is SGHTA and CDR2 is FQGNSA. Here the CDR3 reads CASSLGQGTGASMNTEAFF. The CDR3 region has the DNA TGTGCCAGCAGCTTAGGGCAAGGGACAGGGGCGAGTATGAACACTGAAGCTTTCTTT.

The CDR3 sequence: CASSYVRTLTYEQYF. The CDR3 DNA sequence: TGTGCCAGCAGTTACGTCAGGACACTAACCTACGAGCAGTACTTC. V gene TRBV6-5 combines with J gene TRBJ2-7, with a tentative D call TRBD1 (5 bases). The CDR3 consists of 15 residues. CDR1 is MNHEY, CDR2 SVGAGI, per germline. Deletions cut 2 bases from V and 2 bases from J, with 13 bases between.

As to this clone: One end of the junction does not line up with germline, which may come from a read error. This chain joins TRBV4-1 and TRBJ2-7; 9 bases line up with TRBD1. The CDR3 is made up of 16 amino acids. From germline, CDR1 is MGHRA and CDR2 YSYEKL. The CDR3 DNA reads TGCGCCAGCAGCCAAGTTTCCGGGACAGGGTCCTACGGGCAGTACTTC. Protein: CASSQVSGTGSYGQYF.

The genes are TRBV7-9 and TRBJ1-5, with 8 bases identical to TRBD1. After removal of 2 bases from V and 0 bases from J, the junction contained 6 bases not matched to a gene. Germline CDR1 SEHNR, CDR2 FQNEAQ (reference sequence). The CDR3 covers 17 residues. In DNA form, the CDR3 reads TGTGCCAGCAGCTTATATAGGACAGGGTATAGCAATCAGCCCCAGCATTTT. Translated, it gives CASSLYRTGYSNQPQHF. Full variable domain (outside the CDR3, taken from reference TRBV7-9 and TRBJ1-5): DTGVSQNPRHKITKRGQNVTFRCDPISEHNRLYWYRQTLGQGPEFLTYFQNEAQLEKSRLLSDRFSAERPKGSFSTLEIQRTEQGDSAMYLCASSLYRTGYSNQPQHFGDGTRLSIL.

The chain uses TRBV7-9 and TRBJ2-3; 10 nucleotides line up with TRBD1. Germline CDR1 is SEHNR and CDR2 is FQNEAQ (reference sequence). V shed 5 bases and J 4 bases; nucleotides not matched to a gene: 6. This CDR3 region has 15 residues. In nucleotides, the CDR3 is TGTGCCAGCAGCCTGGACAGGGGGGGCTCAGATACGCAGTATTTT. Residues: CASSLDRGGSDTQYF.

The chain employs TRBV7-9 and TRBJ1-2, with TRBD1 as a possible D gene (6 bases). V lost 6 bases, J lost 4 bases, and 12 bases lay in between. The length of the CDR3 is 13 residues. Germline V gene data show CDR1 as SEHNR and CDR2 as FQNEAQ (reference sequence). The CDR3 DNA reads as TGTGCCAGCAGTCTGAGGGGGTCCTATGGCTACACCTTC. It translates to CASSLRGSYGYTF.

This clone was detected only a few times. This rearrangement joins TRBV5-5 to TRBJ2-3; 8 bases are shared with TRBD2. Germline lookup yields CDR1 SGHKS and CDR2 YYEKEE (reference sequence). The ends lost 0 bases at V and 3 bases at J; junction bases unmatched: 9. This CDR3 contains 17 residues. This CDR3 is CASSLGDWTSRTDTQYF. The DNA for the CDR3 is TGTGCCAGCAGCTTGGGGGATTGGACTAGCAGAACAGATACGCAGTATTTT.

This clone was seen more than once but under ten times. The CDR3: CASSHRQGKMNTEAFF. The DNA of the CDR3 is TGCGCCAGCAGCCACAGACAGGGTAAGATGAACACTGAAGCTTTCTTT. The J gene is TRBJ1-1, the V gene TRBV4-1, with 7 bases aligning to TRBD1. This CDR3 has 16 amino acids. Trimming removed 3 bases from V and 0 bases from J; junction bases left unmatched: 7. Germline V gives CDR1 MGHRA, CDR2 YSYEKL.

The CDR3 sequence: CASSRGTANTEAFF. In DNA form, the CDR3 reads TGTGCCAGCAGCCGCGGGACAGCGAACACTGAAGCTTTCTTT. The chain employs TRBV13 and TRBJ1-1; 7 nucleotides match TRBD1. Trimming took 5 bases from V and 1 from J; bases not matched to a gene: 4. Germline loops: CDR1 PRHDT, CDR2 FYEKMQ (reference sequence). This CDR3 contains 14 residues.

CDR3 amino acids: CAISESLAVTYNEQFF. The CDR3 DNA follows: TGTGCCATCAGTGAGTCCCTCGCGGTAACCTACAATGAGCAGTTCTTC. The rearrangement uses TRBV10-3 and TRBJ2-1; unclear D gene. The germline CDR1 and CDR2 sequences are ENHRY and SYGVKD. Deletions cut 0 bases from V and 2 bases from J, with 11 bases between. The CDR3 loop spans 16 amino acids.

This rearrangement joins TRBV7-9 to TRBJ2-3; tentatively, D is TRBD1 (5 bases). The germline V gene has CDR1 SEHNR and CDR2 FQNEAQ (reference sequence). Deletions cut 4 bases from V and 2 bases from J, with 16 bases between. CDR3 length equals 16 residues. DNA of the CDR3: TGTGCCAGCAGCTCAACCCTGGCAGGGTCCACAGATACGCAGTATTTT. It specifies CASSSTLAGSTDTQYF.

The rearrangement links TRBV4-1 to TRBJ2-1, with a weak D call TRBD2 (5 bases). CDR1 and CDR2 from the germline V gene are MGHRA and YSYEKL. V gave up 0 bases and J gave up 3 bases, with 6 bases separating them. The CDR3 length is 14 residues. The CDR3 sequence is CASSQEDFYNEQFF. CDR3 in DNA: TGCGCCAGCAGCCAAGAGGACTTCTACAATGAGCAGTTCTTC.

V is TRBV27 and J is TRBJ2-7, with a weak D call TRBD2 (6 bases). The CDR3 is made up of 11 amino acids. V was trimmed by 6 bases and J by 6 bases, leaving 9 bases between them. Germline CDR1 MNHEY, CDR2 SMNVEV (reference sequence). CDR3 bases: TGTGCCAGCAGCCCGGGAGTCGAGCAGTACTTC. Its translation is CASSPGVEQYF.